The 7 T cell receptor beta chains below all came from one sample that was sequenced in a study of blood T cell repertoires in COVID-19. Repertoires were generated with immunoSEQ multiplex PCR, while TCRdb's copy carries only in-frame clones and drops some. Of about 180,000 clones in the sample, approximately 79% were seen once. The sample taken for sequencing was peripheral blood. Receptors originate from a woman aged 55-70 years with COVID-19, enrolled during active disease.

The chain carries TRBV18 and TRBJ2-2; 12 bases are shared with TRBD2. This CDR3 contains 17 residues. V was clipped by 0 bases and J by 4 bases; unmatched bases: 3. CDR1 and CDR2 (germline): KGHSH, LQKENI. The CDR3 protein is CASSPPTSGRGTGELFF. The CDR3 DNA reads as TGTGCCAGCTCACCACCGACTAGCGGGAGAGGCACCGGGGAGCTGTTTTTT.

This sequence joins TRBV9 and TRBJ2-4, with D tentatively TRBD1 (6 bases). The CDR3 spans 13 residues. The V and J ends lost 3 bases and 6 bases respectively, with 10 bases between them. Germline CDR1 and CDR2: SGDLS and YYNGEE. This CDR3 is CASSGGHRNIQYF. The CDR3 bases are TGTGCCAGCAGCGGGGGACACCGAAACATTCAGTACTTC.

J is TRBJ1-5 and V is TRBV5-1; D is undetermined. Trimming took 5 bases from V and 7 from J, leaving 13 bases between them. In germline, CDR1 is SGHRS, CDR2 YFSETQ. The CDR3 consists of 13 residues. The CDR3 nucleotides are TGCGCCAGCAGTCCGTTCGGGAACCAGCCCCAGCATTTT. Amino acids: CASSPFGNQPQHF.

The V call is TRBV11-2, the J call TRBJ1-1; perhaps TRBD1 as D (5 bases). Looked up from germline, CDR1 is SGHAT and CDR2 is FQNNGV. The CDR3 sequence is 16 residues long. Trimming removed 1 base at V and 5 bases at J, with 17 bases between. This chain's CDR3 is CASSLVSGRGSTEAFF. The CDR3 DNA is TGTGCCAGCAGCTTAGTAAGCGGGAGGGGTTCGACTGAAGCTTTCTTT.

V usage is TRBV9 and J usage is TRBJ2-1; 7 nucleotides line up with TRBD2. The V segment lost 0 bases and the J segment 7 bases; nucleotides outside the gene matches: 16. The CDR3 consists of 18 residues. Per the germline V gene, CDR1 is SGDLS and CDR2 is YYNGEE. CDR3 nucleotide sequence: TGTGCCAGCAGCGTAGGAAGATGGGGGACTAAAAATTTTAATGAGCAGTTCTTC. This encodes CASSVGRWGTKNFNEQFF.

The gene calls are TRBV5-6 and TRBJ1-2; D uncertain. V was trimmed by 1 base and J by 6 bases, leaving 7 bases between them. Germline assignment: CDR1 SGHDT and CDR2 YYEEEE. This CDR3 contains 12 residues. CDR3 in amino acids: CASSLRENGYTF. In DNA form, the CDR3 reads TGTGCCAGCAGCTTGAGGGAGAATGGCTACACCTTC.

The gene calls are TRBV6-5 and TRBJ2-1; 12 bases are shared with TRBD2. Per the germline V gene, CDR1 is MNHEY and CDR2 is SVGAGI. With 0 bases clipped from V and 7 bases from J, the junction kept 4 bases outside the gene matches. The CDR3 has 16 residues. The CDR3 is CASSYSLAGGQNEQFF. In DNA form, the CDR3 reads TGTGCCAGCAGTTACTCCCTAGCGGGGGGGCAGAATGAGCAGTTCTTC.